Listed below are T cell receptor beta chains from one sample, sequenced in a study of blood T cell repertoires in COVID-19. Data came from immunoSEQ multiplex PCR; TCRdb stores just in-frame clones and leaves some out. The sample lists approximately 78,000 clones; approximately 90% were seen once. Sample: peripheral blood. These TCRs come from a middle-aged man with COVID-19, enrolled during active disease. The CDR3 runs from the conserved cysteine through the conserved F or W. Each record gives: D gene, clone size, J gene, V gene, CDR3 protein, CDR3 DNA. A D gene is named only where the DNA matches it firmly. Size is omitted from some rows. Given values are once, few, many or a class for expanded clones.

TRBD1 NA TRBJ2-7 TRBV28 CASRPQGAGNEQYF TGTGCCAGCAGACCACAGGGGGCTGGGAACGAGCAGTACTTC
NA NA TRBJ2-2 TRBV7-8 CASSLAAGGELFF TGTGCCAGCAGCTTGGCAGCGGGCGGGGAGCTGTTTTTT
NA NA TRBJ2-3 TRBV24-1 CATSTLGGAETDTQYF TGTGCCACCAGTACCCTGGGGGGGGCCGAGACAGATACGCAGTATTTT
NA NA TRBJ1-2 TRBV18 CASSPPRERNYGYTF TGTGCCAGCTCACCACCTAGGGAGAGGAACTATGGCTACACCTTC
NA NA TRBJ1-1 TRBV7-9 CASSLAEGPFTEAFF TGTGCCAGCAGCTTAGCGGAGGGCCCGTTTACTGAAGCTTTCTTT
TRBD2 NA TRBJ2-7 TRBV7-8 CASSLESPGGLYEQYF TGTGCCAGCAGCTTAGAAAGTCCGGGGGGGCTCTACGAGCAGTACTTC
NA NA TRBJ2-5 TRBV20-1 CSAIWRETQYF TGCAGTGCTATTTGGCGGGAGACCCAGTACTTC
NA NA TRBJ1-1 TRBV5-4 CASSSTGTMNTEAFF TGTGCCAGCAGCTCCACCGGGACAATGAACACTGAAGCTTTCTTT
TRBD2 once TRBJ2-1 TRBV10-3 CAISESTGLSPNNEQFF TGTGCCATCAGTGAGTCGACGGGACTAAGCCCAAACAATGAGCAGTTCTTC
TRBD1 NA TRBJ2-7 TRBV6-1 CASSEMGTGGYEQYF TGTGCCAGCAGTGAAATGGGGACAGGGGGCTACGAGCAGTACTTC
NA NA TRBJ2-2 TRBV19 CASSPPAGGANTGELFF TGTGCCAGTAGTCCCCCCGCGGGCGGCGCGAACACCGGGGAGCTGTTTTTT